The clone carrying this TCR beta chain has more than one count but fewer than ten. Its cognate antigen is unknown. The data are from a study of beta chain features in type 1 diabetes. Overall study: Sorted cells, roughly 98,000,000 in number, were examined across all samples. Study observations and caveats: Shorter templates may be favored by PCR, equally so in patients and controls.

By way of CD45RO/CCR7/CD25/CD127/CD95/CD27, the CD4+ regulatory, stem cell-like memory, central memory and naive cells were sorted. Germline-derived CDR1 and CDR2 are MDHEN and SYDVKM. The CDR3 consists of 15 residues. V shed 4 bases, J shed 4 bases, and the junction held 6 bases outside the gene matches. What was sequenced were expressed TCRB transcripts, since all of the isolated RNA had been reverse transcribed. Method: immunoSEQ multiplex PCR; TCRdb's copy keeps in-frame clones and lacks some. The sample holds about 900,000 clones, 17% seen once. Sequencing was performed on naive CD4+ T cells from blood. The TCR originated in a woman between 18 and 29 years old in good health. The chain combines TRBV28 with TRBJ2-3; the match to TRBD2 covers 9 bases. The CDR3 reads CASSSAGGVSDTQYF. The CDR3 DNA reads TGTGCCAGCAGTTCAGCGGGAGGAGTCTCAGATACGCAGTATTTT.